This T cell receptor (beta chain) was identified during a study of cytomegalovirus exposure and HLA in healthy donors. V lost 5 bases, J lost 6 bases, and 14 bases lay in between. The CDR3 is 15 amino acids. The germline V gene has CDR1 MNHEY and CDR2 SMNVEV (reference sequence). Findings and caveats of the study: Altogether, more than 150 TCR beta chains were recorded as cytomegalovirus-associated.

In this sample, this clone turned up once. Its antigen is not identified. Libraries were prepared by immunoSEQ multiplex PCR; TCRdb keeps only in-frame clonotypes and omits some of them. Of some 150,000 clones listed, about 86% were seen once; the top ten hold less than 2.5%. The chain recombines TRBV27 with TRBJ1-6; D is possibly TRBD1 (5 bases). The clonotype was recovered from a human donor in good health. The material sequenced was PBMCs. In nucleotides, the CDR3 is TGTGCCAGCAGTCCAGGGACGGGGGTTAATTCACCCCTCCACTTT. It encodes CASSPGTGVNSPLHF.